Listed here are 30 T cell receptor beta chains from one sample, sequenced in a study of T-cell reconstitution after alpha-beta-depleted transplantation in children (dated by TCRdb to the mid-2010s). Libraries came from PCR. Sequenced on an Illumina HiSeq 2500. Molecular barcoding was employed in the preparation of TCR libraries, with unique molecular identifiers being used to normalize TCRbeta repertoire quantification. TCRdb trimmed the raw reads at Q25, called clones with MiXCR and kept productive beta chains. Rows with a matching CDR3 protein are joined into one entry that keeps the most common DNA and genes. The sample data list 600,000 to 700,000 distinct CDR3 sequences, and 16% of these were observed just once. The ten largest make up 0.85% to 1.3% of the sample. Specimen: PBMCs from the stem cell graft donor, collected from the stem cell graft. The receptor set was obtained from a human donor who donated a stem cell graft to a child with acute myeloid leukemia.

This clonotype was seen a few times. The rearrangement links TRBV28 to TRBJ1-1; D not resolved. This CDR3 contains 16 residues. Per germline, CDR1 MDHEN and CDR2 SYDVKM. V was pared by 1 base and J by 0 bases, with 12 bases between. CDR3 loop: CASSLLAGAMNTEAFF. DNA for the CDR3: TGTGCCAGCAGTTTATTGGCAGGCGCCATGAACACTGAAGCTTTCTTT.

The sample holds a few counts of this clonotype. The chain recombines TRBV12-3 or TRBV12-4 with TRBJ1-4; 7 nucleotides line up with TRBD1. The CDR3 is 14 residues long. V lost 5 bases to trimming and J lost 8 bases; unmatched junction nucleotides: 8. In nucleotides, the CDR3 is TGTGCCAGCAGTCCCCGACAGGGAAGGGAAAAACTGTTTTTT. It encodes CASSPRQGREKLFF.

This clonotype was counted a few times. The chain joins TRBV28 to TRBJ2-3; 10 bases are shared with TRBD2. V shed 5 bases and J 6 bases; nucleotides not matched to a gene: 14. Germline V gives CDR1 MDHEN, CDR2 SYDVKM. CDR3 length equals 17 residues. CDR3 sequence (DNA): TGTGCCAGCAGTATGGGGCTAGCGGGGGCCCCGGGGGATACGCAGTATTTT. Translated, it gives CASSMGLAGAPGDTQYF. Drawing the rest from reference TRBV28 and TRBJ2-3, the complete variable domain is DVKVTQSSRYLVKRTGEKVFLECVQDMDHENMFWYRQDPGLGLRLIYFSYDVKMKEKGDIPEGYSVSREKKERFSLILESASTNQTSMYLCASSMGLAGAPGDTQYFGPGTRLTVL.

Many counts were recorded for this clonotype. The rearrangement links TRBV20-1 to TRBJ2-1; D is uncertain. Between the trimmed V and J ends, which lost 6 bases and 4 bases, there was a span of 13 bases. The CDR3 is made up of 13 amino acids. Per germline, CDR1 DFQATT and CDR2 SNEGSKA (reference sequence). This CDR3 reads CSASEIDYNEQFF. The CDR3 DNA reads TGCAGTGCGAGCGAGATAGATTACAATGAGCAGTTCTTC.

This chain uses TRBV6-1 with TRBJ1-1; tentatively, D is TRBD1 (5 bases). Germline loops: CDR1 MNHNS, CDR2 SASEGT. Deletions cut 4 bases from V and 2 bases from J, with 11 bases between. The CDR3 length is 14 residues. CDR3: CASSAAGYNTEAFF. The CDR3 region has the DNA TGTGCCAGCAGTGCGGCAGGGTATAACACTGAAGCTTTCTTT.

V gene TRBV6-1 combines with J gene TRBJ2-2; the D is unclear. Germline values: CDR1 MNHNS, CDR2 SASEGT. V was trimmed by 2 bases and J by 7 bases, leaving 8 bases between them. The CDR3 is made up of 13 amino acids. The CDR3 DNA sequence: TGTGCCAGCAGTGAACTAAGTCGCGGGGAGCTGTTTTTT. It translates to CASSELSRGELFF.

In its sample, this clonotype was seen many times. This chain uses TRBV20-1 with TRBJ2-7; D is unresolved. V was pared by 4 bases and J by 3 bases, with 13 bases between. Germline-derived CDR1 and CDR2 are DFQATT and SNEGSKA (reference sequence). The CDR3 covers 13 residues. The CDR3 region is CSATDSSYYEQYF. As DNA, the CDR3 is TGCAGTGCTACCGATAGCAGCTACTACGAGCAGTACTTC.

This clonotype was observed many times. The chain employs TRBV6-1 and TRBJ2-1, with no clear D. Between the trimmed V and J ends, which lost 7 bases and 3 bases, there was a span of 22 bases. The germline gives CDR1 MNHNS, CDR2 SASEGT. The CDR3 runs to 17 residues. The CDR3 DNA sequence: TGTGCCAGCAATGGTAACCCCGAAGGCCTTAACTACAATGAGCAGTTCTTC. It encodes CASNGNPEGLNYNEQFF.

This clonotype was recorded many times. The chain combines TRBV20-1 with TRBJ2-1, with 11 bases matching TRBD2. V lost 2 bases and J lost 7; bases outside the gene matches: 4. Germline loops: CDR1 DFQATT, CDR2 SNEGSKA (reference sequence). The CDR3 has 14 residues. CDR3 nucleotides: TGCAGTGCTAGATCTAGCGGGGGGTGGAATGAGCAGTTCTTC. It yields the protein CSARSSGGWNEQFF.

This clonotype was seen a few times. The chain couples TRBV20-1 to TRBJ2-5, with D possibly being TRBD2 (5 bases). Trimming left V 2 bases short and J 4 bases short, with 11 bases between. CDR1 and CDR2 from the germline V gene are DFQATT and SNEGSKA (reference sequence). This CDR3 is 13 amino acids long. CDR3 loop: CSARLGSGETQYF. In DNA, the CDR3 is TGCAGTGCTAGATTAGGGAGTGGAGAGACCCAGTACTTC.

This clonotype appeared many times. The chain links TRBV29-1 to TRBJ2-7; D gene unclear. V was trimmed by 4 bases and J by 4 bases, leaving 17 bases between them. From germline, CDR1 is SQVTM and CDR2 ANQGSEA. The CDR3 runs to 14 residues. The CDR3, as DNA: TGCAGCGTTGGGGGAAGGGCAGGAGTATACGAGCAGTACTTC. Its translation: CSVGGRAGVYEQYF.

In its sample, this clonotype was seen many times. This chain links TRBV6-1 with TRBJ2-7; TRBD1 is a possible D gene (5 bases). From germline, CDR1 is MNHNS and CDR2 SASEGT. V gave up 5 bases and J gave up 3 bases, with 14 bases separating them. This CDR3 has 14 residues. The CDR3 region is CASSKTETFYEQYF. The CDR3 DNA is TGTGCCAGCAGTAAGACAGAAACTTTCTACGAGCAGTACTTC.

This clonotype was seen a handful of times. The rearrangement links TRBV7-2 to TRBJ2-1; TRBD2 matches at 8 bases. Per the germline V gene, CDR1 is SGHTA and CDR2 is FQGNSA. The J segment lost 2 bases and the V segment lost 0 bases, leaving 6 bases of the junction unmatched. This CDR3 region has 17 residues. For the CDR3, the DNA is TGTGCCAGCAGCTTAGCGCTGATAGCGGGGACCTACAATGAGCAGTTCTTC. Protein sequence: CASSLALIAGTYNEQFF. The full variable domain, with the rest looked up from reference TRBV7-2 and TRBJ2-1, is GAGVSQSPSNKVTEKGKDVELRCDPISGHTALYWYRQSLGQGLEFLIYFQGNSAPDKSGLPSDRFSAERTGGSVSTLTIQRTQQEDSAVYLCASSLALIAGTYNEQFFGPGTRLTVL.

The gene calls are TRBV27 and TRBJ2-7; D unresolved. Per germline, CDR1 MNHEY and CDR2 SMNVEV (reference sequence). The ends were cut back, 0 bases at V and 6 bases at J, with 9 bases in the middle. The CDR3 consists of 13 residues. CDR3 sequence reads: CASSLSGPLEQYF. CDR3 DNA sequence: TGTGCCAGCAGTTTATCAGGCCCCCTCGAGCAGTACTTC.

V and J are TRBV5-1 and TRBJ2-3, with D unclear. Deletions cut 2 bases from V and 5 bases from J, with 15 bases between. This CDR3 is 15 amino acids long. Germline values: CDR1 SGHRS, CDR2 YFSETQ. CDR3 sequence reads: CASSLQGLGVDTQYF. The DNA for the CDR3 is TGCGCCAGCAGCTTACAAGGCCTTGGGGTAGATACGCAGTATTTT.

This clonotype was seen a handful of times. V and J are TRBV9 and TRBJ1-3, with D unresolved. The CDR3 is made up of 15 amino acids. CDR1 is SGDLS and CDR2 is YYNGEE in the germline V gene. V lost 0 bases and J lost 0, with 7 bases in between. This CDR3 reads CASSVVADSGNTIYF. CDR3 nucleotide sequence: TGTGCCAGCAGCGTAGTCGCAGACTCTGGAAACACCATATATTTT.

This sequence joins TRBV20-1 and TRBJ2-7; tentatively, D is TRBD1 (6 bases). The V end was cut by 4 bases, the J end by 0 bases, with 10 bases between. This CDR3 has 13 amino acids. The germline gives CDR1 DFQATT, CDR2 SNEGSKA (reference sequence). The CDR3 coding sequence is TGCAGTGCTACAGGGGTTACCTCCTACGAGCAGTACGTC. This sequence encodes CSATGVTSYEQYV.

The chain is built from TRBV20-1 and TRBJ2-3; 14 nucleotides match TRBD2. Losses at the gene ends were 5 bases for V and 2 bases for J; bases not matched to a gene: 6. CDR1 is DFQATT and CDR2 is SNEGSKA in the germline V gene (reference sequence). This CDR3 is 16 amino acids long. For the CDR3, the DNA is TGCAGTGCTCCCCGGGGACTAGCGGGGGTCACAGATACGCAGTATTTT. Residues: CSAPRGLAGVTDTQYF.

This clonotype was seen at least ten times. The genes are TRBV20-1 and TRBJ2-7; 7 nucleotides agree with TRBD1. J lost 2 bases, V lost 5 bases, and 12 bases had no gene match. The CDR3 has 15 residues. The germline V gene encodes CDR1 DFQATT and CDR2 SNEGSKA (reference sequence). This CDR3 is CSAVSDRVVTYEQYV. The CDR3 region has the DNA TGCAGTGCTGTATCAGACAGGGTAGTAACCTACGAGCAGTACGTC.

V usage is TRBV4-2 and J usage is TRBJ2-1; 10 bases align to TRBD2. The CDR3 is 17 amino acids. Germline CDR1 and CDR2: LGHNA and YNFKEQ. Germline trimming cut 4 bases from V and 2 bases from J; bases unmatched to any gene: 8. The DNA of the CDR3 is TGTGCCAGCAGCCCCTGGGTAGCGGGGGGTACCTACAATGAGCAGTTCTTC. Protein product: CASSPWVAGGTYNEQFF.

The chain has TRBV15 and TRBJ2-1; either TRBD1 or TRBD2 may fit D (5 bases each). The CDR3 extends over 14 amino acids. The germline V and J ends were trimmed by 0 bases and 7 bases, with 10 bases remaining between them. CDR1 and CDR2 (germline): LNHNV, YYDKDF (reference sequence). For the CDR3, the DNA is TGTGCCACCAGCAGAGAGGGGGTTTGGAATGAGCAGTTCTTC. This codes for CATSREGVWNEQFF.

The chain links TRBV4-3 to TRBJ2-3; TRBD2 matches 12 bases. J was trimmed by 5 bases and V by 0 bases; bases with no gene match: 3. This CDR3 is 16 amino acids long. From germline, CDR1 is LGHNA and CDR2 YSLEER. CDR3 region: CASSQDLAGGRDTQYF. The CDR3 DNA is TGCGCCAGCAGCCAAGATCTAGCGGGGGGGCGAGATACGCAGTATTTT.

The sample holds many counts of this clonotype. The chain combines TRBV20-1 with TRBJ1-2; TRBD1 is a possible D gene (5 bases). The CDR3 totals 11 residues. Germline V gene lookup returns CDR1 DFQATT and CDR2 SNEGSKA (reference sequence). With 5 bases removed from V and 6 bases from J, the gap between germline ends came to 10 bases. The CDR3 DNA sequence: TGCAGTGCTCCGGGACTAAATGGCTACACCTTC. Amino acid sequence: CSAPGLNGYTF.

This chain joins TRBV7-3 and TRBJ2-2; 8 nucleotides match TRBD1. The germline gives CDR1 SGHTA, CDR2 FQGTGA. This CDR3 comprises 15 residues. Trimming at V came to 5 bases and at J to 5 bases, leaving 7 bases not matched to a gene. The CDR3 spells CASSSPDRATGELFF. CDR3 nucleotides: TGTGCCAGCAGCAGCCCGGACAGGGCGACCGGGGAGCTGTTTTTT.

This clonotype was seen just once. This could be a read error, since a much larger clone is one nucleotide away. J is TRBJ1-2 and V is TRBV20-1; TRBD1 agrees at 7 bases. The CDR3 is 14 residues long. Germline CDR1 reads DFQATT; CDR2 reads SNEGSKA (reference sequence). This CDR3 reads CCPQEGQTNYGYTF. CDR3 bases: TGCTGTCCCCAAGAGGGACAGACGAACTATGGCTACACCTTC.

The V gene is TRBV20-1, the J gene TRBJ2-2, with D possibly called TRBD1 or TRBD2 (5 bases each). Germline values: CDR1 DFQATT, CDR2 SNEGSKA (reference sequence). V gave up 0 bases and J gave up 5 bases, with 13 bases separating them. The CDR3 runs to 15 residues. The CDR3: CSARDFGGGTGELFF. The CDR3 bases are TGCAGTGCTAGAGATTTTGGTGGGGGTACCGGGGAGCTGTTTTTT.

The chain is built from TRBV7-9 and TRBJ2-1; possibly TRBD1 for D (5 bases). From germline, CDR1 is SEHNR and CDR2 FQNEAQ (reference sequence). V lost 1 base to trimming and J lost 8 bases, with 12 bases between them. The CDR3 sequence is 14 residues long. The CDR3 coding sequence is TGTGCCAGCAGCTTAGGGCTTCCCAGGGATGAGCAGTTCTTC. Amino acids: CASSLGLPRDEQFF.

The J gene is TRBJ1-1, the V gene TRBV29-1; D is unclear. This CDR3 has 11 amino acids. Germline CDR1 and CDR2: SQVTM and ANQGSEA. The CDR3 sequence: CRRWRLTEAFF. CDR3 DNA sequence: TGCAGGAGGTGGCGTCTGACTGAAGCTTTCTTT. The variable domain in full, with the rest retrieved from reference TRBV29-1 and TRBJ1-1, is SAVISQKPSRDICQRGTSLTIQCQVDSQVTMMFWYRQQPGQSLTLIATANQGSEATYESGFVIDKFPISRPNLTFSTLTVSNMSPEDSSIYLCRRWRLTEAFFGQGTRLTVV.

V is TRBV11-1 and J is TRBJ2-2; D is uncertain. V shed 5 bases and J shed 9 bases, with 19 bases lying between them. CDR1 SGHAT and CDR2 FQDESV come from the germline V gene (reference sequence). This CDR3 comprises 15 residues. The CDR3 sequence: CASSLEAPWMRELFF. The DNA for the CDR3 is TGTGCCAGCAGCCTAGAGGCCCCATGGATGAGGGAGCTGTTTTTT. The whole variable domain, remainder taken from reference TRBV11-1 and TRBJ2-2, is EAEVAQSPRYKITEKSQAVAFWCDPISGHATLYWYRQILGQGPELLVQFQDESVVDDSQLPKDRFSAERLKGVDSTLKIQPAELGDSAMYLCASSLEAPWMRELFFGEGSRLTVL.

This clonotype was found a few times. The genes are TRBV7-2 and TRBJ1-6; D is perhaps TRBD1 (5 bases). The CDR3 runs to 15 residues. V lost 2 bases and J 9 bases, leaving 14 bases between the germline ends. CDR1 and CDR2 from the germline V gene are SGHTA and FQGNSA. The CDR3 coding sequence is TGTGCCAGCAGCTTAAATGGGGGAGCCGCTTCACCCCTCCACTTT. Amino acid sequence: CASSLNGGAASPLHF.